This T cell receptor (beta chain) was captured in a study of T cells after yellow fever vaccination. At the level of the study: For low cell numbers, libraries were made with SMART-Seq v4 Ultra Low Input. Findings and caveats of the study: Overall, a small share of clonotypes was seen in both CD4 and CD8 compartments. Weaker overall was a secondary response that nonetheless peaked faster, on day 5 versus 15.

Synthesis of TCR cDNA relied on 5'RACE template switching, which attached a universal primer site and UMIs. Each CDR3 protein is one row after TCRdb ran MiXCR on the 5' RACE reads. The sample yields some 600,000 distinct CDR3 sequences, around 12% seen once. There are 15 residues in the CDR3. Trimming removed 4 bases from V and 2 bases from J; junction bases left unmatched: 11. Germline CDR1 and CDR2: DFQATT and SNEGSKA (reference sequence). This clonotype has more than one count but fewer than ten. The target antigen is unknown. V gene TRBV20-1 combines with J gene TRBJ2-7; 7 positions agree with TRBD2. The sample consisted of PBMCs, taken on the day of the yellow fever booster vaccination. The clonotype was recovered from a young man who received the YFV17D yellow fever vaccine. This chain's CDR3 is CSATMQSGNTYEQYF. DNA of the CDR3: TGCAGTGCTACCATGCAGAGCGGGAACACCTACGAGCAGTACTTC.